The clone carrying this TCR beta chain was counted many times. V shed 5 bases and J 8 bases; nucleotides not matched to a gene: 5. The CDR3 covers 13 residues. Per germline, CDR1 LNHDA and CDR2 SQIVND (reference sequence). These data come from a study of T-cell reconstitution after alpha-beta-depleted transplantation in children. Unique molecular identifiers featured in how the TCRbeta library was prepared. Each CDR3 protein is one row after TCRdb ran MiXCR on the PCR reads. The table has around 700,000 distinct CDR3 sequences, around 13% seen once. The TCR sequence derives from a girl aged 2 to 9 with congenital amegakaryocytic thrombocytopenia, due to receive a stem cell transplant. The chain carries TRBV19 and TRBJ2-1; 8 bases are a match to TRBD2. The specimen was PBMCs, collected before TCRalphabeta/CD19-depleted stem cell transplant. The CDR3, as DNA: TGTGCCAGTAGTCTAATAGCGGGACATGAGCAGTTCTTC. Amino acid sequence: CASSLIAGHEQFF.